This entry lists 32 T cell receptor beta chains sequenced from one sample in a study of cytomegalovirus exposure and HLA in healthy donors. 13 Jbeta primers and 60 Vbeta primers were used for the PCR. The protocol was immunoSEQ multiplex PCR, while the TCRdb copy is restricted to in-frame clones and leaves out a portion. The data contain under 250,000 clones, 82% of them seen just once; the ten biggest clones take up less than 3%. Sequencing input: PBMCs. These receptor sequences come from a woman in her forties in good health and CMV-seronegative.

This chain joins TRBV5-1 and TRBJ2-1; 7 nucleotides line up with TRBD2. The CDR3 is made up of 15 amino acids. The junction had 7 bases not matched to a gene; V was cut back by 3 bases and J by 4 bases. Per germline, CDR1 SGHRS and CDR2 YFSETQ. CDR3 in amino acids: CASSSSAGVYNEQFF. In nucleotides, the CDR3 is TGCGCCAGCAGCTCCTCGGCGGGAGTTTACAATGAGCAGTTCTTC.

V and J are TRBV28 and TRBJ1-1; D is perhaps TRBD1 (5 bases). The germline CDR1 and CDR2 sequences are MDHEN and SYDVKM. CDR3 length: 13 residues. V was trimmed by 3 bases and J by 2 bases, leaving 7 bases between them. DNA for the CDR3: TGTGCCAGCAGTTTGACAGATAACACTGAAGCTTTCTTT. It is translated as CASSLTDNTEAFF.

The chain uses TRBV7-9 and TRBJ1-2; TRBD1 agrees at 8 bases. The J segment lost 5 bases and the V segment lost 3 bases, leaving 14 bases of the junction unmatched. There are 17 residues in the CDR3. The germline CDR1 and CDR2 sequences are SEHNR and FQNEAQ (reference sequence). In DNA form, the CDR3 reads TGTGCCAGCAGCTTGTATGGACAGGGAGGTCTTGGATATGGCTACACCTTC. It is translated as CASSLYGQGGLGYGYTF. The complete variable domain, with remaining parts taken from reference TRBV7-9 and TRBJ1-2, reads DTGVSQNPRHKITKRGQNVTFRCDPISEHNRLYWYRQTLGQGPEFLTYFQNEAQLEKSRLLSDRFSAERPKGSFSTLEIQRTEQGDSAMYLCASSLYGQGGLGYGYTFGSGTRLTVV.

This clone was observed a few times. The chain recombines TRBV11-2 with TRBJ2-7; the D gene is possibly TRBD2 (6 bases). The V end lost 5 bases, the J end lost 0 bases, and 11 bases lay between the germline ends. From germline, CDR1 is SGHAT and CDR2 FQNNGV. The CDR3 has 14 amino acids. The CDR3 protein is CASSAYSGSYEQYF. CDR3 DNA: TGTGCCAGCAGCGCTTATAGCGGCTCCTACGAGCAGTACTTC.

This clone appeared once. The CDR3 here is CSAQRTGNEQFF. The DNA of the CDR3 is TGCAGCGCCCAACGCACGGGCAATGAGCAGTTCTTC. The chain joins TRBV29-1 to TRBJ2-1; D is uncertain. This CDR3 region has 12 residues. V lost 7 bases and J lost 6, with 13 bases in between. Germline CDR1 SQVTM, CDR2 ANQGSEA.

V and J are TRBV30 and TRBJ2-5, with a weak D call TRBD2 (6 bases). The germline CDR1 and CDR2 sequences are GTSNPN and SVGIG (reference sequence). The CDR3 spans 17 residues. The V gene lost 0 bases and the J gene lost 4 bases, with 21 bases spanning the gap. The CDR3 DNA reads TGTGCCTGGAGTGTACGAGGGCGGCGGGAAATCCGAGAGACCCAGTACTTC. Residues: CAWSVRGRREIRETQYF.

This clone was detected only a few times. In DNA, the CDR3 is TGTGCCAGCTCACCGGCCAGGGACAGGTTTAGCTCCTACGAGCAGTACTTC. This encodes CASSPARDRFSSYEQYF. The chain employs TRBV18 and TRBJ2-7; 8 bases fit TRBD1. Germline assignment: CDR1 KGHSH and CDR2 LQKENI. The CDR3 contains 17 residues. Losses at the gene ends were 3 bases for V and 0 bases for J; bases not matched to a gene: 10.

The V call is TRBV7-9, the J call TRBJ2-1; D uncertain. The germline gives CDR1 SEHNR, CDR2 FQNEAQ (reference sequence). V was pared by 5 bases and J by 7 bases, with 3 bases between. CDR3 length: 10 amino acids. CDR3 region: CASSENEQFF. CDR3 DNA: TGTGCCAGCAGCGAGAATGAGCAGTTCTTC. Drawing the rest from reference TRBV7-9 and TRBJ2-1, the complete variable domain is DTGVSQNPRHKITKRGQNVTFRCDPISEHNRLYWYRQTLGQGPEFLTYFQNEAQLEKSRLLSDRFSAERPKGSFSTLEIQRTEQGDSAMYLCASSENEQFFGPGTRLTVL.

V gene TRBV13 combines with J gene TRBJ2-3, with 14 bases identical to TRBD2. CDR3 length: 20 residues. CDR1 and CDR2 (germline): PRHDT, FYEKMQ (reference sequence). The V segment lost 5 bases and the J segment 1 base; nucleotides outside the gene matches: 14. The CDR3 DNA reads TGTGCCAGCAGCGTCCGCCCGGGTAGACTAGCGGGAGGGGGCACAGATACGCAGTATTTT. Translating gives CASSVRPGRLAGGGTDTQYF.

As DNA, the CDR3 is TGTGCCAGCAGTTTTCAAAGCGGGGATGTAGATGGCTACACCTTC. This sequence encodes CASSFQSGDVDGYTF. The chain uses TRBV6-5 and TRBJ1-2; D gene ambiguous. This CDR3 has 15 residues. Trimming removed 4 bases from V and 6 bases from J, with 18 bases in between. Germline CDR1 MNHEY, CDR2 SVGAGI.

This clone was counted a few times. This rearrangement joins TRBV7-8 to TRBJ2-6; weak D call: TRBD1 (6 bases). This CDR3 comprises 15 residues. The V end lost 5 bases, the J end lost 0 bases, and 8 bases lay between the germline ends. Germline V gives CDR1 SGHVS, CDR2 FQNEAQ. The CDR3 loop reads CASSGQYSGANVLTF. The CDR3 DNA reads as TGTGCCAGCAGCGGACAGTACTCTGGGGCCAACGTCCTGACTTTC.

This clone turned up a few times. The chain recombines TRBV18 with TRBJ1-1; D might be TRBD1 (6 bases). The V end lost 2 bases, the J end lost 9 bases, and 19 bases lay between the germline ends. This CDR3 is 15 amino acids long. CDR1 and CDR2 from the germline V gene are KGHSH and LQKENI. CDR3 sequence (DNA): TGTGCCAGCTCACCAGCATTACAGGGAGTTACCCAAGCTTTCTTT. Translating gives CASSPALQGVTQAFF.

The chain uses TRBV5-1 and TRBJ2-1; D unresolved. Trimming left V 0 bases short and J 1 base short, with 5 bases between. This CDR3 region has 14 residues. The germline CDR1 and CDR2 sequences are SGHRS and YFSETQ. Here the CDR3 reads CASSLARSYNEQFF. In DNA form, the CDR3 reads TGCGCCAGCAGCTTGGCGAGGTCCTACAATGAGCAGTTCTTC.

The chain links TRBV6-6 to TRBJ1-4; D gene unclear. CDR3 size: 13 residues. CDR1 MNHNY and CDR2 SVGAGI come from the germline V gene (reference sequence). Trimming removed 4 bases at V and 8 bases at J, with 11 bases between. Here the CDR3 reads CASSFLSGEKLFF. The CDR3 bases are TGTGCCAGCAGTTTCCTAAGCGGCGAAAAACTGTTTTTT.

The rearrangement links TRBV6-6 to TRBJ1-4; 7 nucleotides line up with TRBD1. V lost 6 bases to trimming and J lost 11 bases; unmatched junction nucleotides: 12. The CDR3 consists of 14 residues. The germline gives CDR1 MNHNY, CDR2 SVGAGI (reference sequence). CDR3 amino acids: CASSRQGVSVKLFF. The CDR3 nucleotides are TGTGCCAGCAGCAGACAGGGAGTGAGTGTTAAACTGTTTTTT.

The chain couples TRBV7-9 to TRBJ2-5, with D possibly matching TRBD2 (5 bases). This CDR3 is 14 amino acids long. Germline values: CDR1 SEHNR, CDR2 FQNEAQ (reference sequence). Trimming pared 2 bases from V and 3 bases from J, leaving 10 bases between. The CDR3 DNA is TGTGCCAGCAGCTTATATCCAGCGGAAGAGACCCAGTACTTC. It codes for CASSLYPAEETQYF.

The chain is built from TRBV27 and TRBJ1-1; the match to TRBD1 covers 8 bases. Looked up from germline, CDR1 is MNHEY and CDR2 is SMNVEV (reference sequence). The CDR3 totals 14 residues. With 6 bases clipped from V and 1 base from J, the junction kept 4 bases outside the gene matches. The CDR3 DNA sequence: TGTGCCAGCAGGACAGGGGTCGAGAACACTGAAGCTTTCTTT. As protein: CASRTGVENTEAFF.

The rearrangement links TRBV7-8 to TRBJ2-5; D may be TRBD1 (6 bases). Per the germline V gene, CDR1 is SGHVS and CDR2 is FQNEAQ. This CDR3 contains 14 residues. With 3 bases removed from V and 2 bases from J, the gap between germline ends came to 10 bases. The CDR3 region is CASSFPGQQETQYF. CDR3 nucleotides: TGTGCCAGCAGCTTCCCCGGACAGCAAGAGACCCAGTACTTC. The full variable domain, completed using reference TRBV7-8 and TRBJ2-5, is GAGVSQSPRYKVAKRGQDVALRCDPISGHVSLFWYQQALGQGPEFLTYFQNEAQLDKSGLPSDRFFAERPEGSVSTLKIQRTQQEDSAVYLCASSFPGQQETQYFGPGTRLLVL.

The gene calls are TRBV30 and TRBJ2-7; tentative D call: TRBD2 (5 bases). CDR1 is GTSNPN, CDR2 SVGIG, per germline (reference sequence). The CDR3 has 13 residues. The V gene lost 1 base and the J gene lost 3 bases, with 10 bases spanning the gap. The CDR3 region is CAWSGGYGYEQYF. DNA for the CDR3: TGTGCCTGGAGTGGAGGGTACGGCTACGAGCAGTACTTC.

The J gene is TRBJ2-5, the V gene TRBV27; no clear D. The J call may be faulty, since TRBJ2-7 better matches the DNA end. The germline gives CDR1 MNHEY, CDR2 SMNVEV (reference sequence). This CDR3 is built from 13 residues. The CDR3 reads CASSLFAEYEQYF. CDR3 in DNA: TGTGCCAGCAGTTTATTTGCGGAATACGAGCAGTACTTC.

The rearrangement uses TRBV2 and TRBJ2-7, with D unclear. Germline-derived CDR1 and CDR2 are SNHLY and FYNNEI. The CDR3 covers 10 residues. Trimming shortened V by 3 bases and J by 7 bases, and 4 bases separated the two germline ends. CDR3 nucleotide sequence: TGTGCCAGCAGTGATACTGAGCAGTACTTC. It specifies CASSDTEQYF.

CDR3 sequence (DNA): TGTGCCAGCAGCCGCGGACAGGGTTACACCGGGGAGCTGTTTTTT. This sequence encodes CASSRGQGYTGELFF. The chain employs TRBV6-6 and TRBJ2-2; TRBD1 matches 8 bases. Germline-derived CDR1 and CDR2 are MNHNY and SVGAGI (reference sequence). The CDR3 totals 15 residues. V gave up 6 bases and J gave up 3 bases; unmatched junction bases: 6.

The chain joins TRBV27 to TRBJ1-1; D is undetermined. V shed 8 bases and J shed 1 base, with 11 bases lying between them. Germline assignment: CDR1 MNHEY and CDR2 SMNVEV (reference sequence). The CDR3 sequence is 13 residues long. CDR3: CASCGTSNTEAFF. In nucleotides, the CDR3 is TGTGCCAGCTGCGGCACGTCGAACACTGAAGCTTTCTTT.

The chain couples TRBV7-8 to TRBJ1-4; 7 bases align to TRBD1. V lost 6 bases and J lost 6; bases outside the gene matches: 10. The CDR3 runs to 15 residues. Germline values: CDR1 SGHVS, CDR2 FQNEAQ. DNA for the CDR3: TGTGCCAGCAGTTCCGTAGACAGGGAACATGAAAAACTGTTTTTT. Its protein is CASSSVDREHEKLFF.

The gene calls are TRBV2 and TRBJ1-3; TRBD1 is a possible D gene (6 bases). The CDR3 loop spans 16 amino acids. The V and J ends lost 8 bases and 0 bases respectively, with 17 bases between them. The germline V gene has CDR1 SNHLY and CDR2 FYNNEI. CDR3 DNA: TGTGCCAGCGACAGGAGAGGGATAGTCTCTGGAAACACCATATATTTT. Translation gives CASDRRGIVSGNTIYF.

The rearrangement uses TRBV11-2 and TRBJ1-2, with a possible D match to TRBD1 (6 bases). CDR1 is SGHAT, CDR2 FQNNGV, per germline. V lost 1 base, J lost 2 bases, and 14 bases lay in between. There are 16 residues in the CDR3. CDR3 protein: CASSLGNRVGNYGYTF. In DNA, the CDR3 is TGTGCCAGCAGCTTAGGCAACAGGGTGGGGAACTATGGCTACACCTTC. Complete variable domain (other parts from reference TRBV11-2 and TRBJ1-2): EAGVAQSPRYKIIEKRQSVAFWCNPISGHATLYWYQQILGQGPKLLIQFQNNGVVDDSQLPKDRFSAERLKGVDSTLKIQPAKLEDSAVYLCASSLGNRVGNYGYTFGSGTRLTVV.

The chain is built from TRBV7-2 and TRBJ2-1; 8 nucleotides align to TRBD2. This CDR3 has 15 amino acids. CDR1 is SGHTA, CDR2 FQGNSA, per germline. Germline trimming cut 5 bases from V and 3 bases from J; bases unmatched to any gene: 6. As DNA, the CDR3 is TGTGCCAGCAGCATTAGCGGGACGGACTACAATGAGCAGTTCTTC. Its protein is CASSISGTDYNEQFF.

The V call is TRBV7-8, the J call TRBJ1-5; 7 bases are shared with TRBD1. Germline CDR1 and CDR2: SGHVS and FQNEAQ. After removal of 5 bases from V and 4 bases from J, the junction contained 8 bases not matched to a gene. The CDR3 is 15 amino acids. CDR3 in amino acids: CASSQGTARNQPQHF. Written as DNA, the CDR3 is TGTGCCAGCAGCCAAGGGACAGCCAGAAATCAGCCCCAGCATTTT.

This sequence joins TRBV6-1 and TRBJ2-7, with a weak D call TRBD1 (5 bases). V was shortened by 4 bases and J by 3 bases, with 7 bases between the two germline ends. CDR3 length equals 12 residues. CDR1 is MNHNS and CDR2 is SASEGT in the germline V gene. The DNA for the CDR3 is TGTGCCAGCAGTGCCCAGGGCTACGAGCAGTACTTC. Translating gives CASSAQGYEQYF.

This chain joins TRBV7-2 and TRBJ2-7, with unresolved D. Germline values: CDR1 SGHTA, CDR2 FQGNSA. The CDR3 covers 13 residues. Trimming took off 5 bases at V and 0 bases at J, with 8 bases between the two ends. The CDR3 spells CASSPRLSYEQYF. CDR3 nucleotide sequence: TGTGCCAGCAGCCCTAGGCTCTCCTACGAGCAGTACTTC.

The chain uses TRBV28 and TRBJ1-5; D remains ambiguous. Trimming took 5 bases from V and 6 from J, leaving 14 bases between them. CDR3 length: 14 residues. The germline gives CDR1 MDHEN, CDR2 SYDVKM. As DNA, the CDR3 is TGTGCCAGCAGTCTCACGGGTTTAAGTCAGCCCCAGCATTTT. Encoded protein: CASSLTGLSQPQHF.

The chain is built from TRBV7-6 and TRBJ2-2, with TRBD1 identical over 9 bases. After removal of 5 bases from V and 4 bases from J, the junction contained 5 bases not matched to a gene. Per germline, CDR1 SGHVS and CDR2 FNYEAQ. The CDR3 contains 15 residues. CDR3 protein: CASSRRDRATGELFF. In nucleotides, the CDR3 is TGTGCCAGCAGCCGCCGGGACAGGGCCACCGGGGAGCTGTTTTTT.